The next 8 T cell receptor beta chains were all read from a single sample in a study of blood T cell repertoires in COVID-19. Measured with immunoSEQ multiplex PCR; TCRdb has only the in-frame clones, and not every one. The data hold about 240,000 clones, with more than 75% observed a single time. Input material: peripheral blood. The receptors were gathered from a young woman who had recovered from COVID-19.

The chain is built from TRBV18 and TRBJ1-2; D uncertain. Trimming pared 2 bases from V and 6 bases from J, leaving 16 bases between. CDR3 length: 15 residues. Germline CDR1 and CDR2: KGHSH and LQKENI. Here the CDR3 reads CASSPIVGSRNGYTF. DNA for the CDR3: TGTGCCAGCTCACCAATAGTGGGCAGTCGGAATGGCTACACCTTC.

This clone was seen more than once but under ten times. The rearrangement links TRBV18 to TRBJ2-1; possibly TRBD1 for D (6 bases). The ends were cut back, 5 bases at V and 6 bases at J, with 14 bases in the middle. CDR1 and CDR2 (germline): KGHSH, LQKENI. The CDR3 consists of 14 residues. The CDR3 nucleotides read TGTGCCAGCTCATCAGGGGACATTCGCAATGAGCAGTTCTTC. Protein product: CASSSGDIRNEQFF.

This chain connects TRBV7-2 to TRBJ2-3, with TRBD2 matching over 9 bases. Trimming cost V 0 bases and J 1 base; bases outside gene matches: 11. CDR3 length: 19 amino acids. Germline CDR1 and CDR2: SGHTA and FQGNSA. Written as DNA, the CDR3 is TGTGCCAGCAGCTTAGCAGGGCTCCTAGCGGGGCTTGGCACAGATACGCAGTATTTT. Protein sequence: CASSLAGLLAGLGTDTQYF.

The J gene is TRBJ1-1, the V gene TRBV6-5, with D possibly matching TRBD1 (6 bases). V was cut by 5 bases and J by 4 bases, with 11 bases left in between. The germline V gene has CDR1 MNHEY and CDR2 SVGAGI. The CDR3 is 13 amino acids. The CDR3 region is CASSTQGSTEAFF. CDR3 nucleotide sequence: TGTGCCAGCAGTACACAGGGTTCCACTGAAGCTTTCTTT.

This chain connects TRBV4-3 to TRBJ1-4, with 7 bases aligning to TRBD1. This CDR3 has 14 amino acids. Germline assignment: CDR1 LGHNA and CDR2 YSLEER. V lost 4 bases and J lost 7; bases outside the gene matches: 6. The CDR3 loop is CASSPRQGGEKLFF. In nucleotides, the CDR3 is TGCGCCAGCAGCCCGCGACAGGGTGGTGAAAAACTGTTTTTT.

The CDR3 DNA reads TGTGCCAGCAGACCACCGACAGGGATGAACACTGAAGCTTTCTTT. Amino acid sequence: CASRPPTGMNTEAFF. The V and J genes are TRBV7-9 and TRBJ1-1; TRBD1 matches at 7 bases. Germline CDR1 and CDR2: SEHNR and FQNEAQ (reference sequence). Unmatched junction bases numbered 7, after V lost 6 bases and J lost 0 bases. The CDR3 is 15 amino acids.

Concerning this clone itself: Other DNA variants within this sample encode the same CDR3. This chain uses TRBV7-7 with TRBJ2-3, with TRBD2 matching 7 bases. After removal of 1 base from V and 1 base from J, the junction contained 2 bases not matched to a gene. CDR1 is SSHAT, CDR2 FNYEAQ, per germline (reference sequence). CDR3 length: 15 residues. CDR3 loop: CASSLGSGGTDTQYF. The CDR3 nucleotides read TGTGCCAGCAGCTTAGGGAGCGGGGGCACAGATACGCAGTATTTT. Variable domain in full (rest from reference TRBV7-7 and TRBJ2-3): GAGVSQSPRYKVTKRGQDVTLRCDPISSHATLYWYQQALGQGPEFLTYFNYEAQPDKSGLPSDRFSAERPEGSISTLTIQRTEQRDSAMYRCASSLGSGGTDTQYFGPGTRLTVL.

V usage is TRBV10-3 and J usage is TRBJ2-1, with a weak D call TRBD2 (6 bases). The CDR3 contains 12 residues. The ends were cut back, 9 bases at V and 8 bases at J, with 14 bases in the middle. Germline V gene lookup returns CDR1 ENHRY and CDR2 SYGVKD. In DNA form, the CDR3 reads TGTGCCATGAGGGATTCGGGAGATGAGCAGTTCTTC. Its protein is CAMRDSGDEQFF.